The rows below give T cell receptor beta chains drawn from one sample of a study of Ad26.COV2.S vaccination and SARS-CoV-2 variants. Repertoires were generated with immunoSEQ multiplex PCR, while TCRdb's copy carries only in-frame clones and drops some. Of roughly 320,000 clones in the sample, around 83% were seen once. The sequencing here drew on peripheral blood, taken in a trial of Ad26.COV2.S vaccine versus placebo. Receptors originate from a person between 18 and 65 years old who received the Ad26.COV2.S COVID-19 vaccine or a placebo. CDR3s include the opening cysteine and the closing phenylalanine or tryptophan. The D gene is left open where the match is weak. Size values are once, few and many counts, or a class for expanded clones, and some rows have none.

j_call v_call d_call clone_size cdr3_length cdr3_aa cdr3_nt
TRBJ1-2 TRBV27 TRBD1 few 13 CASSRQGGNGYTF TGTGCCAGCAGTCGACAGGGTGGAAATGGCTACACCTTC
TRBJ2-1 TRBV19 - - 15 CASSTSPGTFDEQFF TGTGCCAGTAGTACCTCTCCCGGGACATTCGATGAGCAGTTCTTC
TRBJ1-5 TRBV6-5 - - 14 CASRPGLDNQPQHF TGTGCCAGCAGGCCGGGACTGGACAATCAGCCCCAGCATTTT
TRBJ1-3 TRBV5-4 TRBD1 - 16 CASSSWTGGRGNTIYF TGTGCCAGCAGCTCCTGGACAGGGGGCCGCGGAAACACCATATATTTT
TRBJ2-7 TRBV7-9 - - 12 CASSFTHYEQYF TGTGCCAGCAGCTTCACCCACTACGAGCAGTACTTC
TRBJ1-1 TRBV19 - - 13 CASSYPGNTEAFF TGTGCCAGTAGTTACCCAGGGAACACTGAAGCTTTCTTT
TRBJ1-6 TRBV9 - - 15 CASSVQGRGGSPLHF TGTGCCAGCAGCGTACAGGGCAGGGGAGGTTCACCCCTCCACTTT
TRBJ2-5 TRBV30 - - 12 CAWSQFEETQYF TGTGCCTGGAGTCAGTTTGAAGAGACCCAGTACTTC
TRBJ1-1 TRBV5-8 - few 16 CASSPRFVLGNTEAFF TGTGCCAGCAGCCCTCGATTTGTTTTGGGAAACACTGAAGCTTTCTTT
TRBJ2-2 TRBV6-2/TRBV6-3 - - 14 CASSYVRNTGELFF TGTGCCAGCAGTTACGTCAGAAACACCGGGGAGCTGTTTTTT
TRBJ1-5 TRBV24-1 TRBD1 - 13 CANDRGKSQPQHF TGTGCCAACGACAGGGGGAAAAGCCAGCCCCAGCATTTT
TRBJ1-2 TRBV30 TRBD1 - 14 CAFSGTGLSPGYTF TGTGCCTTTTCCGGGACAGGCCTTTCTCCTGGCTACACCTTC
TRBJ1-3 TRBV5-1 - - 15 CASSLVGSSGNTIYF TGCGCCAGCAGCTTGGTGGGGAGCTCTGGAAACACCATATATTTT
TRBJ2-1 TRBV3-1/TRBV3-2 - - 18 CASSQESLWGGAGDEQFF TGTGCCAGCAGCCAAGAGTCCCTGTGGGGCGGGGCTGGCGATGAGCAGTTCTTC
TRBJ2-2 TRBV6-2/TRBV6-3 - - 14 CASSQTTNTGELFF TGTGCCAGCAGTCAAACAACGAACACCGGGGAGCTGTTTTTT
TRBJ2-1 TRBV6-6 TRBD1 - 13 CASSRDSYNEQFF TGTGCCAGCAGCCGGGACAGCTACAATGAGCAGTTCTTC
TRBJ2-3 TRBV6-2/TRBV6-3 - - 11 CASSTQNTQYF TGTGCCAGCAGTACACAGAATACGCAGTATTTT
TRBJ2-1 TRBV3-1/TRBV3-2 - once 11 CASSQGNEQFF TGTGCCAGCAGCCAAGGCAATGAGCAGTTCTTC
TRBJ1-5 TRBV6-6 - few 13 CASRRTAVQPQHF TGTGCCAGCAGGCGGACAGCGGTACAGCCCCAGCATTTT
TRBJ2-7 TRBV9 - - 14 CASSVAALSYEQYF TGTGCCAGCAGCGTAGCCGCTTTATCCTACGAGCAGTACTTC
TRBJ1-1 TRBV30 - - 13 CASDRQGYTEAFF TGTGCCTCGGACCGCCAAGGGTACACTGAAGCTTTCTTT
TRBJ1-1 TRBV12-5 - - 16 CASGLAQGTTSGEAFF TGTGCTAGTGGTTTGGCCCAGGGGACCACGTCCGGTGAAGCTTTCTTT
TRBJ1-2 TRBV18 - - 14 CASSPSVSNYGYTF TGTGCCAGCTCACCATCGGTCAGTAACTATGGCTACACCTTC
TRBJ2-1 TRBV7-8 - few 14 CASSFGGSYNEQFF TGTGCCAGCAGCTTCGGGGGCTCCTACAATGAGCAGTTCTTC
TRBJ2-7 TRBV5-1 TRBD1 - 15 CASTDPRGQSYEQYF TGCGCCAGCACCGACCCCAGGGGGCAGTCCTACGAGCAGTACTTC
TRBJ1-1 TRBV9 - once 12 CASSATNTEAFF TGTGCCAGCAGCGCGACGAACACTGAAGCTTTCTTT
TRBJ2-7 TRBV12-3/TRBV12-4 - few 13 CASSLGPPYEQYF TGTGCCAGCAGTTTAGGGCCACCCTACGAGCAGTACTTC
TRBJ1-5 TRBV4-2 - - 15 CASSQESAGNQPQHF TGTGCCAGCAGCCAAGAGAGCGCCGGCAATCAGCCCCAGCATTTT
TRBJ1-2 TRBV10-3 TRBD1 few 14 CAISPGQGWEGYTF TGTGCCATCAGTCCGGGACAGGGATGGGAGGGCTACACCTTC
TRBJ2-2 TRBV11-3 - once 14 CASSDQDNTGELFF TGTGCCAGCAGCGATCAGGACAACACCGGGGAGCTGTTTTTT
TRBJ2-3 TRBV6-2/TRBV6-3 - - 12 CASSYATDTQYF TGTGCCAGCAGTTACGCCACAGATACGCAGTATTTT
TRBJ1-1 TRBV18 TRBD1 - 11 CASSGTVQAFF TGTGCCAGCTCAGGGACAGTTCAAGCTTTCTTT
TRBJ2-7 TRBV30 - - 15 CAWNAGLGGHYEQYF TGTGCCTGGAACGCAGGCCTCGGGGGACACTACGAGCAGTACTTC
TRBJ1-1 TRBV6-2/TRBV6-3 - few 12 CASSYSISEAFF TGTGCCAGCAGTTACTCGATATCTGAAGCTTTCTTT
TRBJ2-3 TRBV6-5 - - 14 CATASQPSTDTQYF TGTGCCACCGCATCCCAACCAAGCACAGATACGCAGTATTTT
TRBJ1-1 TRBV19 TRBD1 - 14 CASSIRTGATEAFF TGTGCCAGTAGTATCAGGACAGGTGCCACTGAAGCTTTCTTT
TRBJ1-2 TRBV29-1 - - 13 CSVIRDSDYGYTF TGCAGCGTTATACGCGACAGCGACTATGGCTACACCTTC
TRBJ1-3 TRBV4-1 - - 15 CASSLGVGPGNTIYF TGCGCCAGCAGCCTAGGAGTGGGGCCTGGAAACACCATATATTTT
TRBJ2-3 TRBV5-4 - - 14 CASSLSGRTDTQYF TGTGCCAGCAGCTTGAGCGGCCGCACAGATACGCAGTATTTT
TRBJ2-4 TRBV5-1 TRBD1 - 17 CASSVGQGRVFGNIQYF TGCGCCAGCAGCGTGGGACAGGGTCGGGTCTTCGGGAACATTCAGTACTTC
TRBJ1-1 TRBV20-1 - - 11 CSAQTPGGAFF TGCAGTGCTCAAACTCCGGGTGGAGCTTTCTTT
TRBJ2-3 TRBV9 TRBD1 - 15 CASSAMTGGTDTQYF TGTGCCAGCAGCGCCATGACAGGGGGTACAGATACGCAGTATTTT
TRBJ1-5 TRBV30 TRBD1 few 14 CAWSVGQGDQPQHF TGTGCCTGGAGTGTAGGACAGGGCGATCAGCCCCAGCATTTT
TRBJ1-5 TRBV12-3/TRBV12-4 - - 13 CASSLGLDQPQHF TGTGCCAGCAGTTTAGGTTTAGACCAGCCCCAGCATTTT
TRBJ2-3 TRBV11-3 TRBD2 - 17 CASSLDAGRGSTDTQYF TGTGCCAGCAGCTTAGATGCTGGGAGGGGTAGCACAGATACGCAGTATTTT